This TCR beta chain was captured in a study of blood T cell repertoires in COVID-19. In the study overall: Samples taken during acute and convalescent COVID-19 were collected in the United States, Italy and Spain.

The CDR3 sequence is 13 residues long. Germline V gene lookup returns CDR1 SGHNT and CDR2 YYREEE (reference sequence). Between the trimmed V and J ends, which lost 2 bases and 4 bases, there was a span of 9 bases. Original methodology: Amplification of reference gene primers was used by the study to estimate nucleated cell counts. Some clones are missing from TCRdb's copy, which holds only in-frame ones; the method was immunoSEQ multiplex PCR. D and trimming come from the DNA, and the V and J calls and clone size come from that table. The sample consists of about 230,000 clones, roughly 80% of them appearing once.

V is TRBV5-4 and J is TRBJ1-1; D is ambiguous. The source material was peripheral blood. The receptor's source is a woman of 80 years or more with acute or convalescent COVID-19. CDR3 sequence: CASSFGLSTEAFF. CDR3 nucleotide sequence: TGTGCCAGCAGCTTCGGGTTATCCACTGAAGCTTTCTTT.